Each of the 32 T cell receptor beta chains below was sequenced from the same sample in a study of T cell responses to AZD1222 COVID-19 vaccine. Using immunoSEQ multiplex PCR, the repertoire was profiled, and TCRdb retains in-frame clones only, with some absent. Of some 140,000 clones listed, approximately 84% were seen once; the top ten hold over 4%. The specimen was peripheral blood, collected on day 0 of AZD1222 vaccination. The receptors here all came from an adult in good health.

The gene calls are TRBV27 and TRBJ1-1, with D possibly matching TRBD1 (6 bases). Germline V gene sequence: CDR1 MNHEY, CDR2 SMNVEV (reference sequence). V was clipped by 5 bases and J by 9 bases, with 10 bases between them. The CDR3 extends over 11 amino acids. The CDR3 region is CASSRDNKAFF. Here the CDR3 DNA reads TGTGCCAGCAGTCGGGACAATAAAGCTTTCTTT.

The chain combines TRBV11-1 with TRBJ1-1; D remains unclear. This CDR3 spans 13 amino acids. V gave up 0 bases and J gave up 7 bases, with 9 bases separating them. CDR1 is SGHAT and CDR2 is FQDESV in the germline V gene (reference sequence). The CDR3 loop is CASSLARSIEAFF. The CDR3 nucleotides are TGTGCCAGCAGCTTAGCGAGGTCAATTGAAGCTTTCTTT.

The chain uses TRBV5-1 and TRBJ2-1; no clear D. V dropped 0 bases and J dropped 0 bases, with 7 bases sitting between them. CDR3 length: 15 amino acids. Looked up from germline, CDR1 is SGHRS and CDR2 is YFSETQ. The CDR3 sequence is CASSLDESSYNEQFF. In DNA form, the CDR3 reads TGCGCCAGCAGCTTGGACGAAAGCTCCTACAATGAGCAGTTCTTC.

This rearrangement joins TRBV28 to TRBJ2-1, with D tentatively TRBD2 (5 bases). CDR1 MDHEN and CDR2 SYDVKM come from the germline V gene. The CDR3 runs to 15 residues. V was trimmed by 3 bases and J by 6 bases, leaving 15 bases between them. CDR3 residues: CASSFGERPLNEQFF. The CDR3 DNA sequence: TGTGCCAGCAGTTTTGGGGAGAGGCCGCTCAATGAGCAGTTCTTC. Full variable domain (missing parts from reference TRBV28 and TRBJ2-1): DVKVTQSSRYLVKRTGEKVFLECVQDMDHENMFWYRQDPGLGLRLIYFSYDVKMKEKGDIPEGYSVSREKKERFSLILESASTNQTSMYLCASSFGERPLNEQFFGPGTRLTVL.

The chain employs TRBV28 and TRBJ2-7; possibly TRBD1 for D (5 bases). Germline values: CDR1 MDHEN, CDR2 SYDVKM. CDR3 size: 12 residues. The germline V and J ends were trimmed by 6 bases and 5 bases, with 11 bases remaining between them. The CDR3 region has the DNA TGTGCCAGCAGCTCAGGGTACCACGAGCAGTACTTC. Its translation: CASSSGYHEQYF.

The chain carries TRBV30 and TRBJ2-3; D may be TRBD1 (6 bases). V dropped 2 bases and J dropped 2 bases, with 11 bases sitting between them. The CDR3 contains 14 residues. CDR1 GTSNPN and CDR2 SVGIG come from the germline V gene (reference sequence). CDR3 sequence: CAWSPGQITDTQYF. In nucleotides, the CDR3 is TGTGCCTGGAGTCCTGGACAGATCACAGATACGCAGTATTTT.

This rearrangement joins TRBV3-1 (or the pseudogene TRBV3-2) to TRBJ1-6; D is unclear. Germline CDR1 LGHDT, CDR2 YNNKEL (reference sequence). Trimming removed 0 bases from V and 6 bases from J, with 9 bases in between. The CDR3 covers 15 residues. CDR3 sequence: CASSQDAPSNSPLHF. The DNA of the CDR3 is TGTGCCAGCAGCCAAGATGCCCCGAGTAATTCACCCCTCCACTTT.

The V gene is TRBV7-9, the J gene TRBJ2-2, with 7 bases identical to TRBD1. This CDR3 contains 13 residues. V trimming: 4 bases; J trimming: 5 bases; junction bases outside the gene matches: 1. Looked up from germline, CDR1 is SEHNR and CDR2 is FQNEAQ (reference sequence). CDR3 sequence reads: CASSSTGTGELFF. The CDR3 DNA reads as TGTGCCAGCAGCTCGACAGGGACCGGGGAGCTGTTTTTT.

The rearrangement uses TRBV28 and TRBJ2-2; D could derive from TRBD1 or TRBD2 (5 bases each). This CDR3 has 19 residues. The germline V gene has CDR1 MDHEN and CDR2 SYDVKM. The V gene lost 3 bases and the J gene lost 5 bases, with 25 bases spanning the gap. The CDR3 sequence is CASSFIRSSAGGRTGELFF. In DNA form, the CDR3 reads TGTGCCAGCAGTTTCATTCGATCTTCGGCTGGGGGAAGAACCGGGGAGCTGTTTTTT. Filled out from reference TRBV28 and TRBJ2-2, the complete variable domain reads DVKVTQSSRYLVKRTGEKVFLECVQDMDHENMFWYRQDPGLGLRLIYFSYDVKMKEKGDIPEGYSVSREKKERFSLILESASTNQTSMYLCASSFIRSSAGGRTGELFFGEGSRLTVL.

This clone was seen a handful of times. This rearrangement joins TRBV28 to TRBJ1-1, with D maybe TRBD1 (6 bases). With 8 bases removed from V and 0 bases from J, the gap between germline ends came to 13 bases. Germline loops: CDR1 MDHEN, CDR2 SYDVKM. The length of the CDR3 is 14 residues. The CDR3 loop is CASAGGALNTEAFF. CDR3 nucleotides: TGTGCCAGCGCGGGGGGGGCTCTGAACACTGAAGCTTTCTTT.

J is TRBJ1-5 and V is TRBV28; the match to TRBD1 covers 8 bases. This CDR3 has 15 residues. Unmatched junction bases numbered 3, after V lost 5 bases and J lost 0 bases. CDR1 is MDHEN, CDR2 SYDVKM, per germline. The CDR3 DNA is TGTGCCAGCAGTGGGACAGGCATTAGCAATCAGCCCCAGCATTTT. Amino acid sequence: CASSGTGISNQPQHF.

The gene calls are TRBV5-1 and TRBJ1-3; D is ambiguous. V shed 1 base and J shed 2 bases, with 13 bases lying between them. The V gene's germline CDR1 is SGHRS and CDR2 YFSETQ. The CDR3 has 16 residues. CDR3 nucleotides: TGCGCCAGCAGCTTGACAGAGGCCGGCCCTGGAAACACCATATATTTT. Protein product: CASSLTEAGPGNTIYF.

The chain couples TRBV5-1 to TRBJ1-1, with 7 bases matching TRBD1. J lost 7 bases, V lost 3 bases, and 15 bases had no gene match. Germline V gene sequence: CDR1 SGHRS, CDR2 YFSETQ. This CDR3 has 16 amino acids. In nucleotides, the CDR3 is TGCGCCAGCAGCTCCGCCGAAGAGACAGGGTTGGATGAAGCTTTCTTT. It encodes CASSSAEETGLDEAFF.

This clone came up once. The chain is built from TRBV29-1 and TRBJ2-7; D ambiguous. Trimming took 1 base from V and 12 from J, leaving 4 bases between them. This CDR3 is built from 8 residues. Germline loops: CDR1 SQVTM, CDR2 ANQGSEA. The CDR3 is CSVEGPYF. CDR3 nucleotide sequence: TGCAGCGTTGAAGGGCCGTACTTC.

The CDR3 sequence: CASSNTPLYGYTF. In DNA form, the CDR3 reads TGTGCCAGCAGCAACACACCCCTCTATGGCTACACCTTC. This chain connects TRBV3-1 (or the pseudogene TRBV3-2) to TRBJ1-2; D is undetermined. This CDR3 is 13 amino acids long. The germline gives CDR1 LGHDT, CDR2 YNNKEL (reference sequence). Trimming took off 5 bases at V and 4 bases at J, with 11 bases between the two ends.

This clone was recorded a few times. The chain recombines TRBV9 with TRBJ2-7; D is unresolved. Trimming cost V 0 bases and J 0 bases, with 10 bases left between them. The germline CDR1 and CDR2 sequences are SGDLS and YYNGEE. The CDR3 is 15 residues long. The DNA for the CDR3 is TGTGCCAGCAGCGTAGGTGCAGTGAGCTCCTACGAGCAGTACTTC. Its translation: CASSVGAVSSYEQYF. Drawing the rest from reference TRBV9 and TRBJ2-7, the complete variable domain is DSGVTQTPKHLITATGQRVTLRCSPRSGDLSVYWYQQSLDQGLQFLIQYYNGEERAKGNILERFSAQQFPDLHSELNLSSLELGDSALYFCASSVGAVSSYEQYFGPGTRLTVT.

This rearrangement joins TRBV5-1 to TRBJ1-1; maybe TRBD1 (5 bases). CDR3 length: 15 amino acids. Germline CDR1 is SGHRS and CDR2 is YFSETQ. The germline V and J ends were trimmed by 1 base and 7 bases, with 17 bases remaining between them. The CDR3 sequence is CASSLLSGLSGEAFF. In nucleotides, the CDR3 is TGCGCCAGCAGCTTGTTGTCAGGGTTATCAGGTGAAGCTTTCTTT.

This chain joins TRBV5-6 and TRBJ1-5; D uncertain. CDR1 is SGHDT and CDR2 is YYEEEE in the germline V gene. The CDR3 is made up of 12 amino acids. V was cut by 3 bases and J by 4 bases, with 5 bases left in between. CDR3 residues: CASSWLNQPQHF. CDR3 sequence (DNA): TGTGCCAGCAGCTGGTTAAATCAGCCCCAGCATTTT.

The chain's CDR3 is CASSHPPYNEQFF. DNA for the CDR3: TGCGCCAGCAGCCATCCACCCTACAATGAGCAGTTCTTC. The V call is TRBV5-1, the J call TRBJ2-1; no reliable D call. The CDR3 is made up of 13 amino acids. The V end was cut by 4 bases, the J end by 2 bases, with 7 bases between. The germline V gene encodes CDR1 SGHRS and CDR2 YFSETQ.

The CDR3 region is CASSYSGQGGTDTQYF. CDR3 coding DNA: TGTGCCAGCAGTTACTCGGGACAGGGGGGCACAGATACGCAGTATTTT. The chain carries TRBV6-5 and TRBJ2-3, with 11 bases aligning to TRBD1. CDR3 length equals 16 residues. Germline values: CDR1 MNHEY, CDR2 SVGAGI. V lost 0 bases and J lost 1; bases outside the gene matches: 0.

This clone occurred many times. The V call is TRBV4-1, the J call TRBJ1-6; TRBD1 aligns across 7 bases. V lost 0 bases, J lost 10 bases, and 6 bases stayed unmatched. CDR1 and CDR2 from the germline V gene are MGHRA and YSYEKL. The CDR3 consists of 15 residues. The CDR3 region has the DNA TGCGCCAGCAGCCAAGAGGTTACAGGGGAATCACCCCTCCACTTT. As protein: CASSQEVTGESPLHF.

The V gene is TRBV6-5, the J gene TRBJ1-4, with 8 bases lining up with TRBD1. V was pared by 4 bases and J by 12 bases, with 13 bases of the junction left unmatched. Germline CDR1 reads MNHEY; CDR2 reads SVGAGI. CDR3 length: 15 amino acids. The CDR3 here is CASSSQGAKVVELFF. DNA of the CDR3: TGTGCCAGCAGTTCCCAGGGGGCTAAGGTGGTGGAACTGTTTTTT.

V gene TRBV2 combines with J gene TRBJ1-5; weak D call: TRBD1 (5 bases). The CDR3 contains 14 residues. Germline V gene sequence: CDR1 SNHLY, CDR2 FYNNEI. Trimming pared 10 bases from V and 4 bases from J, leaving 17 bases between. This CDR3 reads CATRPHGGNQPQHF. The DNA of the CDR3 is TGTGCCACACGCCCCCATGGGGGGAATCAGCCCCAGCATTTT.

Here the CDR3 reads CASSPPGANNQPQHF. DNA of the CDR3: TGTGCCAGCTCACCCCCCGGGGCCAACAATCAGCCCCAGCATTTT. This rearrangement joins TRBV18 to TRBJ1-5; D is perhaps TRBD1 (5 bases). Deletions cut 3 bases from V and 3 bases from J, with 12 bases between. CDR3 length: 15 amino acids. In germline, CDR1 is KGHSH, CDR2 LQKENI.

This chain joins TRBV6-4 and TRBJ1-6; 7 bases fit TRBD1. Trimming at V came to 6 bases and at J to 7 bases, leaving 6 bases not matched to a gene. Germline CDR1 MRHNA, CDR2 SNTAGT. The CDR3 runs 14 residues. The CDR3 sequence is CASRVGTDNSPLHF. In DNA, the CDR3 is TGTGCCAGCAGAGTCGGGACAGACAATTCACCCCTCCACTTT.

The V call is TRBV3-1 (or the pseudogene TRBV3-2), the J call TRBJ2-2; D is uncertain. V was pared by 0 bases and J by 0 bases, with 5 bases between. The CDR3 contains 15 residues. From germline, CDR1 is LGHDT and CDR2 YNNKEL (reference sequence). The CDR3 bases are TGTGCCAGCAGCCAAGATTGGGCGAACACCGGGGAGCTGTTTTTT. This encodes CASSQDWANTGELFF.

This chain joins TRBV5-1 and TRBJ2-2; the D is unclear. CDR1 SGHRS and CDR2 YFSETQ come from the germline V gene. V lost 1 base and J 5 bases, leaving 6 bases between the germline ends. There are 13 residues in the CDR3. The CDR3 DNA is TGCGCCAGCAGCTTGCGATTGACCGGGGAGCTGTTTTTT. This encodes CASSLRLTGELFF.

The chain is built from TRBV29-1 and TRBJ2-2; 12 bases are a match to TRBD2. The CDR3 length is 15 residues. Germline values: CDR1 SQVTM, CDR2 ANQGSEA. J was trimmed by 4 bases and V by 5 bases; bases with no gene match: 5. CDR3 region: CSVSGLAGTTGELFF. Here the CDR3 DNA reads TGCAGCGTTTCGGGACTAGCGGGCACCACCGGGGAGCTGTTTTTT.

The V call is TRBV5-1, the J call TRBJ2-7; TRBD2 might be the D (7 bases). Germline CDR1 and CDR2: SGHRS and YFSETQ. The CDR3 has 15 residues. V shed 1 base and J shed 3 bases, with 14 bases lying between them. DNA of the CDR3: TGCGCCAGCAGCTTGACTCGGGGGGCCTTCTACGAGCAGTACTTC. Encoded protein: CASSLTRGAFYEQYF.

This clone was recorded only once. The chain carries TRBV28 and TRBJ1-1; D is possibly TRBD1 (6 bases). CDR3 length: 13 amino acids. The ends were cut back, 6 bases at V and 5 bases at J, with 13 bases in the middle. In germline, CDR1 is MDHEN, CDR2 SYDVKM. Here the CDR3 DNA reads TGTGCCAGCAGCCCTTCAGGGGAGACTGAAGCTTTCTTT. Translated: CASSPSGETEAFF.

The V call is TRBV3-1 (or the pseudogene TRBV3-2), the J call TRBJ1-5; 9 bases match TRBD1. CDR1 is LGHDT, CDR2 YNNKEL, per germline (reference sequence). With V trimmed by 3 bases and J by 7 bases, 7 bases remained unmatched. This CDR3 has 15 amino acids. In nucleotides, the CDR3 is TGTGCCAGCAGCCAGGCCACAGGGGGCGGACAGCCCCAGCATTTT. It yields the protein CASSQATGGGQPQHF.

The sample holds a few counts of this clone. The rearrangement uses TRBV5-1 and TRBJ1-3; D not certain. V gave up 0 bases and J gave up 0 bases, with 16 bases separating them. Germline values: CDR1 SGHRS, CDR2 YFSETQ. The CDR3 spans 18 residues. The CDR3 bases are TGCGCCAGCAGCTTGGCAGGTACCCGGTCCTCCTCTGGAAACACCATATATTTT. This codes for CASSLAGTRSSSGNTIYF.